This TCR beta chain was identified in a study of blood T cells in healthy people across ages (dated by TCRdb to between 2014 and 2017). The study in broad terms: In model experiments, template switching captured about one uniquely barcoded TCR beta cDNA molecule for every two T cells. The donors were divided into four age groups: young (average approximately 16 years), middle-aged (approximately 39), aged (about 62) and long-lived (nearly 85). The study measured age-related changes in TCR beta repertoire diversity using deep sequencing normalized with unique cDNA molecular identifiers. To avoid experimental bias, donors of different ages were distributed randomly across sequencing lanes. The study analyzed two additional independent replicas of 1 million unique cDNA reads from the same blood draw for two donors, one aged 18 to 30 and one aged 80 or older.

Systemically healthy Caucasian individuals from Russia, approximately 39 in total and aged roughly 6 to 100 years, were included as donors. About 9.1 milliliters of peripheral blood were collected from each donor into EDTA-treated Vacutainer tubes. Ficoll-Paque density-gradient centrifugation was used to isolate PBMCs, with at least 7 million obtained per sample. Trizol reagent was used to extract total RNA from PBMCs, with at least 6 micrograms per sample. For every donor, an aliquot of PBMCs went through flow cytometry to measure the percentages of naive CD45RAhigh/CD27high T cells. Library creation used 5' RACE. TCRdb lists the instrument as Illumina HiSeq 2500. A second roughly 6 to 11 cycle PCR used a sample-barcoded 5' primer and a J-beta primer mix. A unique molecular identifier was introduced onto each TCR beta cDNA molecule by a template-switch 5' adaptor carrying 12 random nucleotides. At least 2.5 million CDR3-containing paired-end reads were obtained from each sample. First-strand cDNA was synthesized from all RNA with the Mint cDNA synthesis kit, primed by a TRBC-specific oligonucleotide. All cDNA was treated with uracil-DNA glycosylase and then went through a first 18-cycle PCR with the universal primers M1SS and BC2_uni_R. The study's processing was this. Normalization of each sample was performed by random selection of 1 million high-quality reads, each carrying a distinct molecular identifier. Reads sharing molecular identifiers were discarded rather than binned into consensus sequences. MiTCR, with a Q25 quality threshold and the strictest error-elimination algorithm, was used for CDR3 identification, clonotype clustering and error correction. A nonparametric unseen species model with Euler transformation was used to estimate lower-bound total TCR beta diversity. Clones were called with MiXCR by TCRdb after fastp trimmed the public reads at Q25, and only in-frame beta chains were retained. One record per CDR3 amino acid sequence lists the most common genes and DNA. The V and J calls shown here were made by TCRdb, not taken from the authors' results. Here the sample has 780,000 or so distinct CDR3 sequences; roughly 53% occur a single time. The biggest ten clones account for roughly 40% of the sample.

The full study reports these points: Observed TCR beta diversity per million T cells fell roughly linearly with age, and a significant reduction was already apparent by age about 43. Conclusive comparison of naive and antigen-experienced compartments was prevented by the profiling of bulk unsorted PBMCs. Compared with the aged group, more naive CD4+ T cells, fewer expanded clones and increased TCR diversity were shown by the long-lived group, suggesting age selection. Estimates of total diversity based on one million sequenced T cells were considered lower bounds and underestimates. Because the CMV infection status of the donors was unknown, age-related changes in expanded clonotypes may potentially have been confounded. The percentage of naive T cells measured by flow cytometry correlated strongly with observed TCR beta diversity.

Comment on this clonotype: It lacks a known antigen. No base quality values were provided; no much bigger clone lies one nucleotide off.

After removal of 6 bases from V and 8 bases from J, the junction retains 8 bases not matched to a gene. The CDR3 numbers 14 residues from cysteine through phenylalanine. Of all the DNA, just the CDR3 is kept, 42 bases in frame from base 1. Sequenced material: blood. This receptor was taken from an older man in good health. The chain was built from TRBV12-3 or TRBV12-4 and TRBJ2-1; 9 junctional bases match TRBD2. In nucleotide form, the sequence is TGTGCCAGCAGGAATAGCGGGAGCACGGATGAGCAGTTCTTC. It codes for CASRNSGSTDEQFF.